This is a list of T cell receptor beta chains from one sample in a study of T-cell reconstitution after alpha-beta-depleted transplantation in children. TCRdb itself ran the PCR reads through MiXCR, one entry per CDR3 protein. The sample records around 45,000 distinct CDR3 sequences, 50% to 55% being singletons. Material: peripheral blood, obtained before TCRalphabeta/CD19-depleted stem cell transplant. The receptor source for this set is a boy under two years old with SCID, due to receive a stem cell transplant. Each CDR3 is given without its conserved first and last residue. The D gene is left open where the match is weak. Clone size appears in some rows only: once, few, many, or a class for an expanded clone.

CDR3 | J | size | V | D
ASSSSSGGAREQF | TRBJ2-1 | few | TRBV7-6 | TRBD2
SASVDTPYEQY | TRBJ2-7 | NA | TRBV20-1 | NA
ASSFGQDNSPLH | TRBJ1-6 | few | TRBV7-9 | NA
ATRQSLNEKLF | TRBJ1-4 | few | TRBV5-1 | NA
ASSQDGRTQY | TRBJ2-5 | NA | TRBV4-3 | NA
ASSLVLGLAF | TRBJ1-1 | NA | TRBV7-9 | NA
ASGLAGGYEQY | TRBJ2-7 | once | TRBV10-2 | TRBD2
SASRATDTQY | TRBJ2-3 | few | TRBV20-1 | NA
AITQEPGEQY | TRBJ2-7 | NA | TRBV10-3 | NA
ASSFGTSGGEDTQY | TRBJ2-3 | NA | TRBV5-1 | TRBD2
ASRKEVVQRNYEQY | TRBJ2-7 | NA | TRBV21-1 | NA
SAWGVIQGEKLF | TRBJ1-4 | NA | TRBV20-1 | NA
ASSYYSGNTIY | TRBJ1-3 | few | TRBV12-3/TRBV12-4 | NA
SARGGDRRETQY | TRBJ2-5 | few | TRBV20-1 | NA
SVRAGGYT | TRBJ1-2 | NA | TRBV29-1 | NA
ASSSGLAGGSTDTQY | TRBJ2-3 | NA | TRBV5-4 | TRBD2
ASSLGSSSTNYGYT | TRBJ1-2 | few | TRBV5-5 | NA
SVELDRVDEQF | TRBJ2-1 | few | TRBV29-1 | TRBD1
ASSTQGRNNEQF | TRBJ2-1 | NA | TRBV27 | NA
ASSLGTSGVITDTQY | TRBJ2-3 | NA | TRBV7-9 | TRBD2
ASAQGLNTEAF | TRBJ1-1 | NA | TRBV6-1 | TRBD1
ASSLSGGVSNEQF | TRBJ2-1 | NA | TRBV28 | TRBD2
ASSPYLGTDTQY | TRBJ2-3 | medium-sized | TRBV7-3 | NA
ASSLADGSSRGTDTQY | TRBJ2-3 | NA | TRBV4-2 | NA
ASSFGTFNYGYT | TRBJ1-2 | NA | TRBV5-5 | NA
ASSPRLAVSYNEQF | TRBJ2-1 | NA | TRBV7-8 | TRBD2
ASSLVADDPRPYNEQY | TRBJ2-5 | NA | TRBV5-5 | NA
ASSPLRRTGELF | TRBJ2-2 | NA | TRBV4-1 | NA
ASSVGVAGTNGEQY | TRBJ2-7 | NA | TRBV9 | NA
ASSPNGEFTGELF | TRBJ2-2 | NA | TRBV7-2 | NA
SARWGAGDEQY | TRBJ2-7 | NA | TRBV20-1 | NA
ASSPPGAGETQY | TRBJ2-5 | many | TRBV5-4 | NA
SVEGGWGTYEQY | TRBJ2-7 | NA | TRBV29-1 | NA